These T cell receptor beta chains were read from a single sample in a study of blood T cell repertoires in COVID-19. Assay used: immunoSEQ multiplex PCR; TCRdb lists only in-frame clones, some missing. The table shows roughly 440,000 clones, with around 88% occurring only once. Sequencing was done on a sample of peripheral blood. The source of these receptors is a woman aged 45-65 years with COVID-19, enrolled during active disease. CDR3s include the opening cysteine and the closing phenylalanine or tryptophan. Fields, in order: CDR3 DNA, CDR3 protein, V gene, clone size, J gene, D gene. D genes are given only for firm matches. Clone size is shown for a subset of rows, as once, few, many or a class of expanded clone.

cdr3_nt: TGTGCCAGCAGTTTCACAGGGGGTGAAAAACTGTTTTTT
cdr3_aa: CASSFTGGEKLFF
v_call: TRBV27
clone_size: .
j_call: TRBJ1-4
d_call: TRBD1

cdr3_nt: TGTGCCAGCAGCCGTAGCGGGGGGGCAGATACGCAGTATTTT
cdr3_aa: CASSRSGGADTQYF
v_call: TRBV7-3
clone_size: .
j_call: TRBJ2-3
d_call: TRBD2

cdr3_nt: TGTGCCAGCAGCATCCCCGGACAGAATGAAGCTTTCTTT
cdr3_aa: CASSIPGQNEAFF
v_call: TRBV7-9
clone_size: .
j_call: TRBJ1-1
d_call: .

cdr3_nt: TGTGCCAGCAGCCAAGGCATGGGGGCCACGTTCGATACGCAGTATTTT
cdr3_aa: CASSQGMGATFDTQYF
v_call: TRBV3-1/TRBV3-2
clone_size: once
j_call: TRBJ2-3
d_call: .

cdr3_nt: TGTGCCAGCAGTGCGGGACTAGCGGGGACAGAGACCCAGTACTTC
cdr3_aa: CASSAGLAGTETQYF
v_call: TRBV28
clone_size: .
j_call: TRBJ2-5
d_call: TRBD2

cdr3_nt: TGTGCCAGTGGGACGAGACTAGCGGGGGGGCCGGGGGTCACCGGGGAGCTGTTTTTT
cdr3_aa: CASGTRLAGGPGVTGELFF
v_call: TRBV19
clone_size: .
j_call: TRBJ2-2
d_call: TRBD2

cdr3_nt: TGCGCCAGCAGCCAAGGAACAGGCTACGAGCAGTACTTC
cdr3_aa: CASSQGTGYEQYF
v_call: TRBV4-1
clone_size: .
j_call: TRBJ2-7
d_call: .

cdr3_nt: TGTGCCAGCAGCTTAGTATTAGACACCCCAAACCAAGAGACCCAGTACTTC
cdr3_aa: CASSLVLDTPNQETQYF
v_call: TRBV7-6
clone_size: .
j_call: TRBJ2-5
d_call: .

cdr3_nt: TGTGCCAGTAGGGATGGCTCTAGCGGGTTCTTC
cdr3_aa: CASRDGSSGFF
v_call: TRBV19
clone_size: .
j_call: TRBJ2-1
d_call: TRBD2

cdr3_nt: TGTGCCTGGAGTTCCCGTAATGAAAAACTGTTTTTT
cdr3_aa: CAWSSRNEKLFF
v_call: TRBV30
clone_size: .
j_call: TRBJ1-4
d_call: .

cdr3_nt: TGTGCCAGCTCTGACAGGGCTAACTATGGCTACACCTTC
cdr3_aa: CASSDRANYGYTF
v_call: TRBV6-5
clone_size: once
j_call: TRBJ1-2
d_call: TRBD1

cdr3_nt: TGTGCCAGCACCAACCCCACGGGGACTGAAGCTTTCTTT
cdr3_aa: CASTNPTGTEAFF
v_call: TRBV28
clone_size: .
j_call: TRBJ1-1
d_call: .

cdr3_nt: TGCGCCAGCAGTGAGTATTGGGACAGGGGTCGAGGCAATCAGCCCCAGCATTTT
cdr3_aa: CASSEYWDRGRGNQPQHF
v_call: TRBV10-1
clone_size: .
j_call: TRBJ1-5
d_call: TRBD1

cdr3_nt: TGTGCCAGCAGCCCTCAGACAGGGGAGGCCCTCCACTTT
cdr3_aa: CASSPQTGEALHF
v_call: TRBV5-4
clone_size: .
j_call: TRBJ1-6
d_call: TRBD1

cdr3_nt: TGTGCCAGCAGCTTGGTAGGTCAGCGCTCCTTC
cdr3_aa: CASSLVGQRSF
v_call: TRBV5-6
clone_size: .
j_call: TRBJ1-2
d_call: .

cdr3_nt: TGTGCCAGCAGTTACCTTAACGGCTACGAGCAGTACTTC
cdr3_aa: CASSYLNGYEQYF
v_call: TRBV6-5
clone_size: .
j_call: TRBJ2-7
d_call: .

cdr3_nt: TGTGCCAGCAGCCCCCGGGTAGCGGCCAACACAGATACGCAGTATTTT
cdr3_aa: CASSPRVAANTDTQYF
v_call: TRBV9
clone_size: .
j_call: TRBJ2-3
d_call: .

cdr3_nt: TGTGCCAGCAGCCGCCCAGGTTTTAATGAAAAACTGTTTTTT
cdr3_aa: CASSRPGFNEKLFF
v_call: TRBV3-1/TRBV3-2
clone_size: .
j_call: TRBJ1-4
d_call: .

cdr3_nt: TGTGCCAGCAGCTTTACAGGGGTGGGCAATCAGCCCCAGCATTTT
cdr3_aa: CASSFTGVGNQPQHF
v_call: TRBV7-8
clone_size: few
j_call: TRBJ1-5
d_call: TRBD1

cdr3_nt: TGTGCCAGCAGCTTAAGAACAGGGTACTATGGCTACACCTTC
cdr3_aa: CASSLRTGYYGYTF
v_call: TRBV11-2
clone_size: once
j_call: TRBJ1-2
d_call: .

cdr3_nt: TGTGCCACCAGGGACATTTCCTACGAGCAGTACTTC
cdr3_aa: CATRDISYEQYF
v_call: TRBV6-5
clone_size: .
j_call: TRBJ2-7
d_call: .

cdr3_nt: TGTGCCAGCAGTGAAGACCCGGACAGATTTAACTATGGCTACACCTTC
cdr3_aa: CASSEDPDRFNYGYTF
v_call: TRBV6-1
clone_size: once
j_call: TRBJ1-2
d_call: .

cdr3_nt: TGTGCCAGCAGCTTAGACCCGGCGGCGGTAAATGAAAAACTGTTTTTT
cdr3_aa: CASSLDPAAVNEKLFF
v_call: TRBV7-9
clone_size: few
j_call: TRBJ1-4
d_call: .

cdr3_nt: TGTGCCAGCAGCTTAGGGGGCGGGGGCGATGAGCAGTTCTTC
cdr3_aa: CASSLGGGGDEQFF
v_call: TRBV11-1
clone_size: .
j_call: TRBJ2-1
d_call: .

cdr3_nt: TGTGCCAGCAGGCGGGATGGCGAATATGGCTACACCTTC
cdr3_aa: CASRRDGEYGYTF
v_call: TRBV19
clone_size: .
j_call: TRBJ1-2
d_call: .

cdr3_nt: TGTGCCAGCAGCGTAGGAGGGTTGAGGCGGAATACGCAGTATTTT
cdr3_aa: CASSVGGLRRNTQYF
v_call: TRBV9
clone_size: .
j_call: TRBJ2-3
d_call: .

cdr3_nt: TGTGCCAGCAGCTTAGGCGGGTCGGGCATTGAGACCCAGTACTTC
cdr3_aa: CASSLGGSGIETQYF
v_call: TRBV11-3
clone_size: .
j_call: TRBJ2-5
d_call: .

cdr3_nt: TGTGCCAGCAGCACCGACAGGGTAACACCCCTCCACTTT
cdr3_aa: CASSTDRVTPLHF
v_call: TRBV9
clone_size: .
j_call: TRBJ1-6
d_call: TRBD1

cdr3_nt: TGTGCCAGCAGTTTAAACAGGGAGAGATATTCACCCCTCCACTTT
cdr3_aa: CASSLNRERYSPLHF
v_call: TRBV27
clone_size: .
j_call: TRBJ1-6
d_call: .

cdr3_nt: TGCGCCAGCAGACTAGCGGGGGACACCGGGGAGCTGTTTTTT
cdr3_aa: CASRLAGDTGELFF
v_call: TRBV10-1
clone_size: once
j_call: TRBJ2-2
d_call: TRBD2

cdr3_nt: TGTGCCAGCAGCCAAGAGCGACCGGGCCGCCCGGGACAGAGACCTTACGAGCAGTACTTC
cdr3_aa: CASSQERPGRPGQRPYEQYF
v_call: TRBV3-1/TRBV3-2
clone_size: .
j_call: TRBJ2-7
d_call: TRBD1

cdr3_nt: TGCGCCAGCAGCTTGGCCGTCGGGAATGAAGCTTTCTTT
cdr3_aa: CASSLAVGNEAFF
v_call: TRBV5-1
clone_size: .
j_call: TRBJ1-1
d_call: .

cdr3_nt: TGCGCCAGCAGCCACCGGGACAGAGCCTACGAGCAGTACTTC
cdr3_aa: CASSHRDRAYEQYF
v_call: TRBV5-1
clone_size: .
j_call: TRBJ2-7
d_call: TRBD1

cdr3_nt: TGCAGCGTTGATAAGGACAGGGCCCCGAACACTGAAGCTTTCTTT
cdr3_aa: CSVDKDRAPNTEAFF
v_call: TRBV29-1
clone_size: once
j_call: TRBJ1-1
d_call: TRBD1

cdr3_nt: TGCAGCGCTGCTGGCGGACAGGCCTACGAGCAGTACTTC
cdr3_aa: CSAAGGQAYEQYF
v_call: TRBV29-1
clone_size: .
j_call: TRBJ2-7
d_call: TRBD1

cdr3_nt: TGCGCCAGCAGCCGAGGTAGGGGCGGCACAGATACGCAGTATTTT
cdr3_aa: CASSRGRGGTDTQYF
v_call: TRBV5-1
clone_size: .
j_call: TRBJ2-3
d_call: .

cdr3_nt: TGTGCCAGTAGTGGAACCGGGACAGGGAATAGACTGTTTTTT
cdr3_aa: CASSGTGTGNRLFF
v_call: TRBV19
clone_size: once
j_call: TRBJ1-4
d_call: TRBD1

cdr3_nt: TGCGCCAGCAGTCCAGCGGGGGGGGACGAGCAGTACTTC
cdr3_aa: CASSPAGGDEQYF
v_call: TRBV10-1
clone_size: .
j_call: TRBJ2-7
d_call: TRBD2

cdr3_nt: TGTGCCAGCAGCTTCGGACAGGGGCAGCCCACCTTC
cdr3_aa: CASSFGQGQPTF
v_call: TRBV7-9
clone_size: .
j_call: TRBJ1-2
d_call: TRBD1

cdr3_nt: TGTGCCAGCAGTTCGGTGGGGGGTCAGCCCCAGCATTTT
cdr3_aa: CASSSVGGQPQHF
v_call: TRBV27
clone_size: .
j_call: TRBJ1-5
d_call: .